The source of this T cell receptor (beta chain) is a study of T cells in Graves' hyperthyroidism and ophthalmopathy. Overall study: Before treatment of any kind, peripheral blood was taken at initial diagnosis. Whole-study results and caveats: Most thyroid-expanded clonotypes above 0.001 were also found in blood.

V lost 2 bases to trimming and J lost 0 bases, with 10 bases between them. The CDR3 covers 15 residues. From germline, CDR1 is MNHNY and CDR2 SVGAGI (reference sequence). TCR beta CDR3 regions were amplified from RNA. Using the HTBI primer set, a first-round RT-PCR was run on the TCR CDR3. TCRdb re-analysed the multiplex PCR reads in MiXCR, keeping a single row per CDR3 protein. The sample holds hundreds of thousands of distinct CDR3 sequences, around 13% seen once. This clonotype was counted between two and nine times. Its antigen is unknown. When ophthalmopathy did not progress within 18 months, Graves' hyperthyroidism was considered stable. Subjects aged 18 to 65 presented with newly diagnosed hyperthyroidism of less than 2 months' duration.

This receptor was taken from a woman in her late teens or twenties with Graves' hyperthyroidism. The chain has TRBV6-6 and TRBJ1-1; D is possibly TRBD1 (5 bases). The sample consisted of blood. This CDR3 is CASSYGAGLNTEAFF. The CDR3 nucleotides are TGTGCCAGCAGTTACGGGGCGGGGTTGAACACTGAAGCTTTCTTT.